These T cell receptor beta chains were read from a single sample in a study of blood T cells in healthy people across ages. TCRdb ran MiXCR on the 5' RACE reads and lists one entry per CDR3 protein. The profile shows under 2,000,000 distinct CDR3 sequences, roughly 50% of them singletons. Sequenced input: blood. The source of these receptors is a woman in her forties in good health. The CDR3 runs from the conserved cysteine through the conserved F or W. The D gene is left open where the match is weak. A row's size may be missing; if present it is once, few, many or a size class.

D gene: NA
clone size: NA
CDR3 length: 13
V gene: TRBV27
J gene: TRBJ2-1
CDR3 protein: CASSPAQWNEQFF
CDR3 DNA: TGTGCCAGCAGCCCCGCACAATGGAATGAGCAGTTCTTC

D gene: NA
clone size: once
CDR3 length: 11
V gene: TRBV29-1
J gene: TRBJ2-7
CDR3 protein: CSVESWGEQYF
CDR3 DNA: TGCAGCGTTGAGTCCTGGGGAGAGCAGTACTTC

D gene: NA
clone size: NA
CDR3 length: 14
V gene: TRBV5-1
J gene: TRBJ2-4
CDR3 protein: CASAPGEAKNIQYF
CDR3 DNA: TGCGCCAGCGCGCCCGGGGAAGCCAAAAACATTCAGTACTTC

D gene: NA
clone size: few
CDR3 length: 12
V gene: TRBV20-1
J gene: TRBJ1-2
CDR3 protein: CSAPTETYGYTF
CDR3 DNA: TGCAGTGCTCCTACAGAGACCTATGGCTACACCTTC

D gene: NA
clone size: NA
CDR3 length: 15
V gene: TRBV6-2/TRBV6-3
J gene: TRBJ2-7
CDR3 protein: CASSRSTSGSYEQYF
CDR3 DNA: TGTGCCAGCAGTCGTTCCACCAGCGGCTCATACGAGCAGTACTTC

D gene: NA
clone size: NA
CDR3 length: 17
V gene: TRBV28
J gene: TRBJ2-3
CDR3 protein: CASSPFYRGPGTDTQYF
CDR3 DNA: TGTGCCAGCAGCCCCTTTTACCGGGGGCCGGGTACAGATACGCAGTATTTT

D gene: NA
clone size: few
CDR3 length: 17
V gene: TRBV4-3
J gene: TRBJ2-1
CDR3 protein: CASSQDIGSSSYNEQFF
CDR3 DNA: TGCGCCAGCAGCCAAGATATCGGGTCGAGCTCCTACAATGAGCAGTTCTTC

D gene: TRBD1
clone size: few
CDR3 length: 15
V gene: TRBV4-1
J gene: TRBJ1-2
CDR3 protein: CASSQVGQANYGYTF
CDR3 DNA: TGCGCCAGCAGCCAAGTGGGACAGGCTAACTATGGCTACACCTTC

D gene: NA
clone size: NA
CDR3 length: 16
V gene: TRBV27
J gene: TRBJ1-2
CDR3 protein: CASSLIGQGGGYGYTF
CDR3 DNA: TGTGCCAGCAGTTTAATCGGGCAGGGTGGCGGCTATGGCTACACCTTC

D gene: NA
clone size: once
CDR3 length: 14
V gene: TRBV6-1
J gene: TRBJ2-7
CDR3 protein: CASVTGPSYNEQYF
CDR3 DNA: TGTGCCAGCGTGACAGGCCCATCCTACAATGAGCAGTACTTC

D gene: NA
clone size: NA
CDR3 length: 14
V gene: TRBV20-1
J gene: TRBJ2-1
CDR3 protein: CSAPGLMVGNEQFF
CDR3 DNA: TGCAGTGCCCCCGGGCTAATGGTGGGAAATGAGCAGTTCTTC

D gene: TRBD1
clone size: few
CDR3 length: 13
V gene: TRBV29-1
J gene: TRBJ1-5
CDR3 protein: CSVGDRASQPQHF
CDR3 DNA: TGCAGCGTGGGGGACAGGGCGAGTCAGCCCCAGCATTTT

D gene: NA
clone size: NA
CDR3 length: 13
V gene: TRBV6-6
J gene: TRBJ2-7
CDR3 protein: CASRELASYEQYF
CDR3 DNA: TGTGCCAGCAGGGAGTTGGCCTCCTACGAGCAGTACTTC

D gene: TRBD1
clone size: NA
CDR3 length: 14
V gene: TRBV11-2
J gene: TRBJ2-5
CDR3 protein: CASSITGGVETQYF
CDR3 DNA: TGTGCCAGCAGCATAACAGGGGGAGTCGAGACCCAGTACTTC

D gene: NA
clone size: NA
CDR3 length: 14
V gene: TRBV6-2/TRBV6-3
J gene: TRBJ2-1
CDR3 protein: CASSQNLGGEEQFF
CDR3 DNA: TGTGCCAGCAGCCAAAATCTAGGGGGAGAGGAGCAGTTCTTC

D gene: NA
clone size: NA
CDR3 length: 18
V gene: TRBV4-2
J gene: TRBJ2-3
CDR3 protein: CASSQDSETGTSTDTQYF
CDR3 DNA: TGTGCCAGCAGCCAAGATAGCGAGACAGGGACTAGCACAGATACGCAGTATTTT

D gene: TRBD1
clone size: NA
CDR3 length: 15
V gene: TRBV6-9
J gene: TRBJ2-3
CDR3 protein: CASSGRTGHTDTQYF
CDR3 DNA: TGTGCCAGCAGTGGGCGGACAGGGCACACAGATACGCAGTATTTT